What follows are 11 T cell receptor beta chains derived from one specimen sequenced in a study of CD8+ T cells in alopecia areata. In each case, RNA was isolated and then reverse transcribed into cDNA as the sequencing template. Libraries were prepared by immunoSEQ multiplex PCR; TCRdb keeps only in-frame clonotypes and omits some of them. The table records more than 85,000 clones, about 58% of them present only once. Stated treatment: oral pan-JAK inhibitor, 5-10 mg twice daily. Sequenced material: CD8+ T cells sorted from blood, taken at week 4, from a patient treated with tofacitinib. Receptor source: a human donor with alopecia areata.

V is TRBV5-4 and J is TRBJ2-5; 10 bases map to TRBD2. V lost 1 base, J lost 1 base, and 1 base stayed unmatched. Germline V CDR1 and CDR2: SGHNT, YYREEE (reference sequence). The CDR3 has 15 amino acids. This chain's CDR3 is CASSLSGGAQETQYF. In DNA form, the CDR3 reads TGTGCCAGCAGCTTGAGCGGGGGGGCCCAAGAGACCCAGTACTTC.

The chain is built from TRBV10-3 and TRBJ2-2, with 12 bases lining up with TRBD2. The germline V gene has CDR1 ENHRY and CDR2 SYGVKD. V was clipped by 8 bases and J by 4 bases; unmatched bases: 8. The CDR3 totals 16 residues. This CDR3 reads CAISSSGLAGTGELFF. The CDR3 DNA reads as TGTGCCATCTCCTCTTCGGGACTAGCGGGCACCGGGGAGCTGTTTTTT.

This sequence joins TRBV19 and TRBJ1-5, with 7 bases aligning to TRBD1. The CDR3 totals 13 residues. Trimming took 7 bases from V and 7 from J; bases not matched to a gene: 7. Per the germline V gene, CDR1 is LNHDA and CDR2 is SQIVND (reference sequence). In DNA, the CDR3 is TGTGCCAGTAACGATGGAGGGGGCCAGCCCCAGCATTTT. Protein product: CASNDGGGQPQHF.

The chain has TRBV29-1 and TRBJ2-7, with no clear D. Germline CDR1 and CDR2: SQVTM and ANQGSEA. The CDR3 totals 12 residues. V lost 6 bases and J lost 2, with 11 bases in between. The CDR3 region is CSVGNLTYEQYF. CDR3 bases: TGCAGCGTGGGGAACCTCACCTACGAGCAGTACTTC.

V is TRBV2 and J is TRBJ2-3, with 11 positions matching TRBD2. This CDR3 spans 15 amino acids. CDR1 SNHLY and CDR2 FYNNEI come from the germline V gene. V lost 7 bases to trimming and J lost 1 base; unmatched junction nucleotides: 4. Here the CDR3 DNA reads TGTGCCAGCAAGGGGGGACTAGCGGGCACAGATACGCAGTATTTT. Protein sequence: CASKGGLAGTDTQYF.

The chain joins TRBV7-9 to TRBJ2-7, with 9 bases identical to TRBD2. Germline V gene data show CDR1 as SEHNR and CDR2 as FQNEAQ (reference sequence). The CDR3 is 13 residues long. With V trimmed by 5 bases and J by 5 bases, 4 bases remained unmatched. The CDR3 here is CASSDSGGDEQYF. CDR3 bases: TGTGCCAGCAGCGATAGCGGGGGTGACGAGCAGTACTTC.

The chain has TRBV28 and TRBJ2-7; perhaps TRBD2 as D (5 bases). The CDR3 spans 13 residues. Germline V gene data show CDR1 as MDHEN and CDR2 as SYDVKM. V was shortened by 10 bases and J by 0 bases, with 13 bases between the two germline ends. CDR3 sequence reads: CATYSASSYEQYF. CDR3 DNA: TGTGCCACCTATAGCGCGAGCTCCTACGAGCAGTACTTC. Looking up the rest from reference TRBV28 and TRBJ2-7 gives the full variable domain: DVKVTQSSRYLVKRTGEKVFLECVQDMDHENMFWYRQDPGLGLRLIYFSYDVKMKEKGDIPEGYSVSREKKERFSLILESASTNQTSMYLCATYSASSYEQYFGPGTRLTVT.

The chain links TRBV5-6 to TRBJ2-1; tentatively, D is TRBD1 (6 bases). V gave up 4 bases and J gave up 7 bases, with 18 bases separating them. The CDR3 is 15 amino acids. Germline loops: CDR1 SGHDT, CDR2 YYEEEE. CDR3 residues: CASSSRDKVWNEQFF. The CDR3 nucleotides read TGTGCCAGCAGCAGCCGGGACAAGGTTTGGAATGAGCAGTTCTTC. The whole variable domain, remainder taken from reference TRBV5-6 and TRBJ2-1, is DAGVTQSPTHLIKTRGQQVTLRCSPKSGHDTVSWYQQALGQGPQFIFQYYEEEERQRGNFPDRFSGHQFPNYSSELNVNALLLGDSALYLCASSSRDKVWNEQFFGPGTRLTVL.

This sequence joins TRBV27 and TRBJ1-2; a possible D gene is TRBD1 (5 bases). The CDR3 is made up of 13 amino acids. Germline-derived CDR1 and CDR2 are MNHEY and SMNVEV (reference sequence). V lost 0 bases to trimming and J lost 6 bases, with 8 bases between them. The CDR3 DNA sequence: TGTGCCAGCAGTTTATCGGAGGGACATGGCTACACCTTC. Translated: CASSLSEGHGYTF.

This clone was seen more than once but under ten times. Different DNA sequences within this sample yield the same CDR3. The chain couples TRBV5-1 to TRBJ2-7, with TRBD1 matching 8 bases. Losses at the gene ends were 4 bases for V and 0 bases for J; bases not matched to a gene: 3. Per germline, CDR1 SGHRS and CDR2 YFSETQ. The length of the CDR3 is 14 residues. CDR3 sequence (DNA): TGCGCCAGCAGCCCCGGGACAGGCTCCTACGAGCAGTACTTC. Translating it yields CASSPGTGSYEQYF.

The genes are TRBV13 and TRBJ1-1; no clear D gene. The CDR3 is 12 residues long. In germline, CDR1 is PRHDT, CDR2 FYEKMQ (reference sequence). V lost 6 bases and J lost 4, with 9 bases in between. In nucleotides, the CDR3 is TGTGCCAGCAGTCCAATGGGCACTGAAGCTTTCTTT. Its protein is CASSPMGTEAFF.